Listed below are T cell receptor beta chains from one sample, sequenced in a study of cytomegalovirus exposure and HLA in healthy donors. Profiled with immunoSEQ multiplex PCR; TCRdb holds only in-frame clones, not every one. The sample shows 150,000 to 160,000 clones, 70% to 85% of them seen only once. The sample taken for sequencing was PBMCs. Source of these receptors: a man younger than 40 in good health and CMV-seronegative. Both conserved end residues are trimmed from each CDR3.

J gene	V gene	CDR3 length	CDR3 protein
TRBJ2-2	TRBV4-2	11	ASRPLPDGELF
TRBJ2-1	TRBV25-1	14	ASSESAGGRHNEQF
TRBJ2-7	TRBV6-1	13	ASSEGKGVSYEQY
TRBJ1-1	TRBV27	13	ASSLTTGLNTEAF
TRBJ2-3	TRBV7-3	13	ASSLRSGRRDTQY
TRBJ1-5	TRBV28	13	ASSFFDSTRRPQH
TRBJ2-1	TRBV30	12	AWGWTSGGDEQF
.	TRBV5-4	13	ASSPHPGLTYEQY
TRBJ1-4	TRBV7-9	13	ASSAGTVLNEKLF
TRBJ2-7	TRBV5-4	12	ASSFGGNDGEQY
TRBJ2-1	TRBV7-9	13	ASSLTSGGRSEQF
TRBJ2-1	TRBV6-4	18	ASSDWNLAGLLRSYNEQF
TRBJ2-7	TRBV7-2	13	ASSNKGQGQYEQY
TRBJ1-1	TRBV5-1	14	ASSPDAWDRGTEAF
TRBJ2-7	TRBV6-5	13	ASTELAGGIYEQY
TRBJ2-3	TRBV25-1	15	ASSESLSGGYTDTQY
TRBJ1-6	TRBV19	13	ASSGSQGADSPLH
TRBJ1-5	TRBV19	13	ASTPGQTTDQPQH
TRBJ2-3	TRBV28	15	ASHFPLGQGVTDTQY
TRBJ2-7	TRBV27	10	ASSPPGAEQY
TRBJ1-1	TRBV19	11	ASTDRVNTEAF
TRBJ2-7	TRBV14	12	ASSQDRVSCEQY
TRBJ2-7	TRBV5-6	12	ASDAGGVSYEQY
TRBJ1-2	TRBV9	13	ASSGTGDKGYGYT
TRBJ2-1	TRBV5-1	14	ASALGTGLSYNEQF
TRBJ1-2	TRBV30	10	AWTGSNYGYP
TRBJ2-7	TRBV15	12	ATSLTGSPYEQY